A selection of T cell receptor beta chains follows, all from one sample in a study of neoadjuvant nivolumab and ipilimumab in lung cancer. Sequencing was performed with immunoSEQ multiplex PCR; in TCRdb, only in-frame clones are kept and a portion is missing. The sample has tens of thousands of clones; more than 75% are singletons. The sequences come from tumor tissue, collected after neoadjuvant nivolumab, alone or with ipilimumab, at or shortly before surgery. The receptors here all came from an adult with non-small cell lung cancer. The CDR3 runs from the conserved cysteine through the conserved F or W. D genes are given only for firm matches. The size of a clone is reported for some rows only, either as once, few or many, or as a class for expanded clones.

d_gene: TRBD2; v_gene: TRBV15; j_gene: TRBJ2-2; abundance: .; CDR3aa: CATSRSGLAGALTGELFF; CDR3nt: TGTGCCACCAGCAGATCAGGACTAGCGGGAGCTCTCACCGGGGAGCTGTTTTTT
d_gene: .; v_gene: TRBV6-5; j_gene: TRBJ1-2; abundance: once; CDR3aa: CASSYSRGNYGYTF; CDR3nt: TGTGCCAGCAGTTACTCTAGGGGTAACTATGGCTACACCTTC
d_gene: TRBD1; v_gene: TRBV9; j_gene: TRBJ2-6; abundance: .; CDR3aa: CASSAGQVLSGANVLTF; CDR3nt: TGTGCCAGCAGCGCTGGACAGGTTCTCTCTGGGGCCAACGTCCTGACTTTC
d_gene: .; v_gene: TRBV18; j_gene: TRBJ2-7; abundance: .; CDR3aa: CASSPGQGSYEQYF; CDR3nt: TGTGCCAGCTCCCCGGGGCAGGGCTCTTACGAGCAGTACTTC
d_gene: .; v_gene: TRBV20-1; j_gene: TRBJ2-7; abundance: .; CDR3aa: CSPSWLGEQYF; CDR3nt: TGCAGCCCCTCTTGGCTGGGCGAGCAGTACTTC
d_gene: .; v_gene: TRBV30; j_gene: TRBJ1-4; abundance: .; CDR3aa: CAWSVRVGQLKEKLFF; CDR3nt: TGTGCCTGGAGTGTACGGGTCGGACAGCTAAAGGAAAAACTGTTTTTT
d_gene: .; v_gene: TRBV30; j_gene: TRBJ1-5; abundance: .; CDR3aa: CAWSEGGSQHF; CDR3nt: TGTGCCTGGAGTGAGGGGGGGTCCCAGCATTTT
d_gene: .; v_gene: TRBV7-2; j_gene: TRBJ2-5; abundance: .; CDR3aa: CASSLESRGPEETQYF; CDR3nt: TGTGCCAGCAGCTTAGAATCCCGGGGGCCGGAGGAGACCCAGTACTTC
d_gene: TRBD2; v_gene: TRBV28; j_gene: TRBJ2-7; abundance: .; CDR3aa: CASSLGLARTYEQYF; CDR3nt: TGTGCCAGCAGTTTGGGACTAGCGAGGACCTACGAGCAGTACTTC
d_gene: TRBD1; v_gene: TRBV19; j_gene: TRBJ2-7; abundance: .; CDR3aa: CASSWNRGTYEQYF; CDR3nt: TGTGCCAGTAGCTGGAACAGGGGCACCTACGAGCAGTACTTC
d_gene: .; v_gene: TRBV7-2; j_gene: TRBJ2-2; abundance: few; CDR3aa: CASSLDPGGVAVTGELFF; CDR3nt: TGTGCCAGCAGCTTAGATCCCGGCGGGGTAGCGGTTACCGGGGAGCTGTTTTTT
d_gene: TRBD2; v_gene: TRBV29-1; j_gene: TRBJ2-7; abundance: .; CDR3aa: CSVALVGEGYEQYF; CDR3nt: TGCAGCGTTGCTCTCGTAGGGGAGGGCTACGAGCAGTACTTC
d_gene: .; v_gene: TRBV29-1; j_gene: TRBJ1-5; abundance: few; CDR3aa: CSVRVRTDPNQPQHF; CDR3nt: TGCAGCGTCCGGGTTAGGACAGACCCCAATCAGCCCCAGCATTTT
d_gene: .; v_gene: TRBV30; j_gene: TRBJ1-5; abundance: .; CDR3aa: CAWSGGTDNQPQHF; CDR3nt: TGTGCCTGGAGTGGCGGGACCGACAATCAGCCCCAGCATTTT
d_gene: .; v_gene: TRBV2; j_gene: TRBJ2-3; abundance: .; CDR3aa: CASSGFQGGSRTSRRTDTQYF; CDR3nt: TGTGCCAGCAGTGGGTTCCAGGGGGGTTCCAGGACTAGCAGACGCACAGATACGCAGTATTTT
d_gene: .; v_gene: TRBV11-3; j_gene: TRBJ1-5; abundance: few; CDR3aa: CASSLHSNQPQHF; CDR3nt: TGTGCCAGCAGCTTACATAGCAATCAGCCCCAGCATTTT
d_gene: .; v_gene: TRBV7-8; j_gene: TRBJ2-1; abundance: .; CDR3aa: CASRDSYNEQFF; CDR3nt: TGTGCCAGCAGGGACAGTTACAATGAGCAGTTCTTC
d_gene: TRBD1; v_gene: TRBV19; j_gene: TRBJ2-2; abundance: .; CDR3aa: CASSIRTGVRTGELFF; CDR3nt: TGTGCCAGTAGTATCCGGACAGGGGTCCGCACCGGGGAGCTGTTTTTT
d_gene: .; v_gene: TRBV7-9; j_gene: TRBJ2-7; abundance: .; CDR3aa: CASSPDSSYEQYF; CDR3nt: TGTGCCAGCAGTCCTGACAGCTCCTACGAGCAGTACTTC
d_gene: .; v_gene: TRBV18; j_gene: TRBJ1-1; abundance: .; CDR3aa: CASSPRGPPNTEAFF; CDR3nt: TGTGCCAGCTCACCCCGCGGACCGCCGAACACTGAAGCTTTCTTT
d_gene: .; v_gene: TRBV2; j_gene: TRBJ1-4; abundance: .; CDR3aa: CASKVGQGRTNEKLFF; CDR3nt: TGTGCCAGCAAGGTGGGGCAGGGAAGGACTAATGAAAAACTGTTTTTT
d_gene: .; v_gene: TRBV18; j_gene: TRBJ2-5; abundance: .; CDR3aa: CASSPPNSLQETQYF; CDR3nt: TGTGCCAGCTCACCACCGAACAGCTTACAAGAGACCCAGTACTTC
d_gene: TRBD1; v_gene: TRBV5-1; j_gene: TRBJ2-7; abundance: .; CDR3aa: CASSHPRDRASYEQYF; CDR3nt: TGCGCCAGCAGCCACCCCCGGGACAGGGCCTCCTACGAGCAGTACTTC
d_gene: TRBD1; v_gene: TRBV2; j_gene: TRBJ2-1; abundance: once; CDR3aa: CASSEVTGSNEQFF; CDR3nt: TGTGCCAGCAGTGAAGTGACAGGGAGCAATGAGCAGTTCTTC
d_gene: .; v_gene: TRBV5-1; j_gene: TRBJ2-2; abundance: .; CDR3aa: CASRSRSWSTGELFF; CDR3nt: TGCGCCAGCAGGTCAAGGAGCTGGTCCACCGGGGAGCTGTTTTTT
d_gene: TRBD1; v_gene: TRBV5-1; j_gene: TRBJ1-2; abundance: .; CDR3aa: CASSTAGTGGRYGYTF; CDR3nt: TGCGCCAGCAGCACTGCCGGGACAGGGGGAAGATATGGCTACACCTTC
d_gene: .; v_gene: TRBV7-2; j_gene: TRBJ2-1; abundance: .; CDR3aa: CASSYLDPVGFF; CDR3nt: TGTGCCAGCAGTTATTTGGACCCGGTAGGGTTCTTC
d_gene: TRBD1; v_gene: TRBV11-2; j_gene: TRBJ2-7; abundance: .; CDR3aa: CASSGRDRGSYEQYF; CDR3nt: TGTGCCAGCAGCGGCCGGGACAGGGGTTCCTACGAGCAGTACTTC
d_gene: .; v_gene: TRBV10-2; j_gene: TRBJ1-2; abundance: .; CDR3aa: CASSESWVYGYTF; CDR3nt: TGCGCCAGCAGTGAGTCGTGGGTCTATGGCTACACCTTC
d_gene: .; v_gene: TRBV5-1; j_gene: TRBJ2-7; abundance: .; CDR3aa: CASSRGQGWAYEQYF; CDR3nt: TGCGCCAGCAGCCGAGGGCAGGGCTGGGCCTACGAGCAGTACTTC
d_gene: TRBD2; v_gene: TRBV19; j_gene: TRBJ2-3; abundance: .; CDR3aa: CASSMGLPTDTQYF; CDR3nt: TGTGCCAGTAGTATGGGACTACCCACAGATACGCAGTATTTT
d_gene: TRBD1; v_gene: TRBV27; j_gene: TRBJ1-5; abundance: .; CDR3aa: CASSLRQGNSQPQHF; CDR3nt: TGTGCCAGCAGTTTGCGACAGGGAAATAGTCAGCCCCAGCATTTT
d_gene: .; v_gene: TRBV10-1; j_gene: TRBJ1-4; abundance: few; CDR3aa: CASSRQGASEGLFF; CDR3nt: TGCGCCAGCAGCCGACAAGGGGCTAGTGAAGGACTGTTTTTT
d_gene: .; v_gene: TRBV7-8; j_gene: TRBJ1-5; abundance: .; CDR3aa: CASSLQVNSNQPQHF; CDR3nt: TGTGCCAGCAGTTTACAGGTGAATAGCAATCAGCCCCAGCATTTT
d_gene: .; v_gene: TRBV5-6; j_gene: TRBJ1-1; abundance: .; CDR3aa: CASSFPGGTEAFF; CDR3nt: TGTGCCAGCAGCTTCCCCGGAGGGACTGAAGCTTTCTTT
d_gene: .; v_gene: TRBV29-1; j_gene: TRBJ2-2; abundance: .; CDR3aa: CSARDSNTGELFF; CDR3nt: TGCAGCGCACGGGACTCGAACACCGGGGAGCTGTTTTTT
d_gene: .; v_gene: TRBV20-1; j_gene: TRBJ1-1; abundance: .; CDR3aa: CSVASITEAFF; CDR3nt: TGCAGTGTTGCCAGTATCACTGAAGCTTTCTTT
d_gene: .; v_gene: TRBV5-1; j_gene: TRBJ2-4; abundance: medium-sized; CDR3aa: CASSTEPGGIQYF; CDR3nt: TGCGCCAGCAGCACGGAACCCGGTGGCATTCAGTACTTC
d_gene: TRBD2; v_gene: TRBV15; j_gene: TRBJ2-1; abundance: .; CDR3aa: CATSERGSYNEQFF; CDR3nt: TGTGCCACCAGCGAGCGGGGGTCCTACAATGAGCAGTTCTTC
d_gene: .; v_gene: TRBV7-9; j_gene: TRBJ2-7; abundance: .; CDR3aa: CASSIPLGSAYEQYF; CDR3nt: TGTGCCAGCAGTATACCACTCGGCAGCGCCTACGAGCAGTACTTC
d_gene: TRBD1; v_gene: TRBV6-5; j_gene: TRBJ1-1; abundance: .; CDR3aa: CASSEEQGDTEAFF; CDR3nt: TGTGCCAGCAGTGAAGAACAGGGGGACACTGAAGCTTTCTTT
d_gene: .; v_gene: TRBV13; j_gene: TRBJ1-1; abundance: .; CDR3aa: CASSLLVNTEAFF; CDR3nt: TGTGCCAGCAGCTTACTAGTGAACACTGAAGCTTTCTTT
d_gene: .; v_gene: TRBV7-2; j_gene: TRBJ1-5; abundance: few; CDR3aa: CASSLGGIGNQPQHF; CDR3nt: TGTGCCAGCAGCTTAGGGGGCATCGGCAATCAGCCCCAGCATTTT
d_gene: .; v_gene: TRBV30; j_gene: TRBJ1-2; abundance: few; CDR3aa: CAWSIDYGYTF; CDR3nt: TGTGCCTGGAGTATAGACTATGGCTACACCTTC
d_gene: .; v_gene: TRBV5-5; j_gene: TRBJ1-4; abundance: .; CDR3aa: CASSSARWDNLEKLFF; CDR3nt: TGTGCCAGCAGCTCCGCACGCTGGGATAACCTAGAAAAACTGTTTTTT
d_gene: .; v_gene: TRBV9; j_gene: TRBJ2-3; abundance: medium-sized; CDR3aa: CASSATERDTQYF; CDR3nt: TGTGCCAGCAGTGCCACCGAACGAGATACGCAGTATTTT
d_gene: .; v_gene: TRBV14; j_gene: TRBJ2-1; abundance: .; CDR3aa: CASSQDFRRINEQFF; CDR3nt: TGTGCCAGCAGCCAAGATTTTCGTAGAATCAATGAGCAGTTCTTC
d_gene: .; v_gene: TRBV29-1; j_gene: TRBJ2-3; abundance: .; CDR3aa: CSVSSGGGADTQYF; CDR3nt: TGCAGCGTTTCATCAGGGGGAGGCGCAGATACGCAGTATTTT
d_gene: .; v_gene: TRBV2; j_gene: TRBJ1-4; abundance: once; CDR3aa: CASSGVGEDEKLFF; CDR3nt: TGTGCCAGCAGTGGTGTCGGAGAAGATGAAAAACTGTTTTTT
d_gene: .; v_gene: TRBV5-1; j_gene: TRBJ1-2; abundance: .; CDR3aa: CASSLDSNYGYTF; CDR3nt: TGCGCCAGCAGCTTGGACAGTAACTATGGCTACACCTTC
d_gene: .; v_gene: TRBV6-1; j_gene: TRBJ2-7; abundance: few; CDR3aa: CASDEVGGEGRYEQYF; CDR3nt: TGTGCCAGCGATGAAGTCGGGGGCGAGGGAAGGTACGAGCAGTACTTC
d_gene: .; v_gene: TRBV5-4; j_gene: TRBJ2-5; abundance: .; CDR3aa: CASSSGGETQYF; CDR3nt: TGTGCCAGCAGCTCCGGGGGAGAGACCCAGTACTTC
d_gene: .; v_gene: TRBV5-5; j_gene: TRBJ1-2; abundance: .; CDR3aa: CASSLVSRGEGYTF; CDR3nt: TGTGCCAGCAGCTTGGTATCCAGGGGAGAGGGCTACACCTTC
d_gene: TRBD1; v_gene: TRBV5-1; j_gene: TRBJ2-3; abundance: .; CDR3aa: CASSPDRGGTDTQYF; CDR3nt: TGCGCCAGCAGCCCCGACAGGGGAGGAACAGATACGCAGTATTTT
d_gene: .; v_gene: TRBV6-5; j_gene: TRBJ2-7; abundance: .; CDR3aa: CASSTGNYEQYF; CDR3nt: TGTGCCAGCAGCACAGGCAACTACGAGCAGTACTTC